The T cell receptor beta chain described here comes from a study of T cells in Graves' hyperthyroidism and ophthalmopathy. Researchers amplified the TCR beta CDR3 regions from RNA transcripts. The HTBI primer set served for first-round RT-PCR of the TCR CDR3. TCRdb reprocessed the multiplex PCR reads via MiXCR and lists one record per CDR3 protein. The table lists around 340,000 distinct CDR3 sequences, around 20% of them singletons. V shed 2 bases, J shed 4 bases, and the junction held 7 bases outside the gene matches. Germline CDR1 is DFQATT and CDR2 is SNEGSKA (reference sequence). This CDR3 is built from 15 residues. Clinicians diagnosed patients from clinical symptoms, serum thyroxine and TRAb, thyroid ultrasound and orbital computed tomography. Study-wide results and caveats: Blood also held most thyroid clonotypes expanded beyond 0.001. The model made its ophthalmopathy prediction, and onset followed a median around six months later.

This clonotype was recorded once. Its antigen is undetermined. This receptor was identified in a woman aged 45-65 years with Graves' hyperthyroidism. Sequencing was done on a sample of blood. The chain has TRBV20-1 and TRBJ2-5; 10 bases are a match to TRBD2. The DNA of the CDR3 is TGCAGTGCTAGAATACCTAGCGGGAGTGGAGAGACCCAGTACTTC. Translation: CSARIPSGSGETQYF.